The 21 T cell receptor beta chains presented below share a single source sample, sequenced in a study of stem cell transplantation in POMP-related autoinflammatory disease. The data were produced by immunoSEQ multiplex PCR, yet TCRdb's version contains in-frame clones alone and is incomplete. This table has some 69,000 clones, more than 75% appearing once. Source: CD4+ T cells from PBMCs, taken after stem cell transplantation. The receptors stem from a human patient with POMP-related autoinflammation and immune dysregulation (PRAID). A share of the T cells may be of graft donor origin.

Of note for this clone: The conserved closing phenylalanine or tryptophan is absent in this CDR3, likely reflecting a read error. The DNA is omitted, as the CDR3 cannot be located on it reliably, and the CDR3 follows TCRdb's listing. The rearrangement links TRBV11-2 to TRBJ1-2. The CDR3 has 12 residues if both end residues are counted. Germline CDR1 reads SGHAT; CDR2 reads FQNNGV. The CDR3 loop is CASSARGGGANL.

The chain employs TRBV10-3 and TRBJ2-1; TRBD2 might be the D (6 bases). CDR1 is ENHRY, CDR2 SYGVKD, per germline. The CDR3 loop spans 17 amino acids. Deletions cut 4 bases from V and 0 bases from J, with 16 bases between. The CDR3 DNA reads TGTGCCATCAGTGTCCTAAATCGGGGGAGCTCCTACAATGAGCAGTTCTTC. This sequence encodes CAISVLNRGSSYNEQFF.

The chain employs TRBV10-1 and TRBJ2-2, with TRBD2 identical over 8 bases. The germline CDR1 and CDR2 sequences are WNHNN and SYGVQD (reference sequence). CDR3 length: 13 residues. The V and J ends lost 8 bases and 4 bases, in that order; junction bases with no gene match: 3. This CDR3 reads CASAGGFTGELFF. The CDR3 DNA sequence: TGCGCCAGCGCGGGAGGTTTCACCGGGGAGCTGTTTTTT.

V usage is TRBV28 and J usage is TRBJ1-2, with 10 bases that match TRBD1. Germline V gene lookup returns CDR1 MDHEN and CDR2 SYDVKM. Germline trimming cut 2 bases from V and 8 bases from J; bases unmatched to any gene: 8. This CDR3 is 15 amino acids long. CDR3 amino acids: CASSLGTGDWEGYTF. For the CDR3, the DNA is TGTGCCAGCAGTTTAGGGACAGGGGATTGGGAAGGCTACACCTTC.

This rearrangement joins TRBV11-2 to TRBJ2-6; D remains ambiguous. CDR1 is SGHAT and CDR2 is FQNNGV in the germline V gene. The CDR3 sequence is 15 residues long. V lost 3 bases and J 3 bases, leaving 9 bases between the germline ends. CDR3 in amino acids: CASSFPRLGANVLTF. The CDR3 DNA is TGTGCCAGCAGCTTCCCCCGACTTGGGGCCAACGTCCTGACTTTC.

The chain's CDR3 is CASNGRGSGNTIYF. The CDR3 nucleotides read TGTGCCAGCAATGGCAGGGGCTCTGGAAACACCATATATTTT. The rearrangement joins TRBV28 to TRBJ1-3, with D possibly being TRBD1 (6 bases). In germline, CDR1 is MDHEN, CDR2 SYDVKM. This CDR3 has 14 residues. With 7 bases removed from V and 0 bases from J, the gap between germline ends came to 10 bases.

This chain connects TRBV13 to TRBJ2-5, with D tentatively TRBD2 (6 bases). CDR1 and CDR2 (germline): PRHDT, FYEKMQ (reference sequence). The CDR3 is 16 amino acids. The V gene lost 4 bases and the J gene lost 3 bases, with 18 bases spanning the gap. CDR3 in amino acids: CASSSRDLSSEETQYF. In DNA form, the CDR3 reads TGTGCCAGCAGCTCCCGGGACTTGTCCTCTGAAGAGACCCAGTACTTC.

J is TRBJ2-7 and V is TRBV4-2; D unresolved. This CDR3 has 14 amino acids. CDR1 LGHNA and CDR2 YNFKEQ come from the germline V gene. V shed 4 bases and J shed 6 bases, with 16 bases lying between them. CDR3 loop: CASSPPAEKREQYF. CDR3 coding DNA: TGTGCCAGCAGCCCCCCGGCCGAAAAACGCGAGCAGTACTTC.

The chain joins TRBV24-1 to TRBJ1-5; D is uncertain. Germline V gives CDR1 KGHDR, CDR2 SFDVKD. The V and J ends lost 10 bases and 3 bases respectively, with 15 bases between them. The CDR3 runs to 14 residues. The CDR3 bases are TGTGCCACATCTTCGGCCACCAACAATCAGCCCCAGCATTTT. It is translated as CATSSATNNQPQHF.

DNA of the CDR3: TGCAGCGGTGGGACTAGCGGGAGTGGTGTGGAGCAGTTCTTC. Translated, it gives CSGGTSGSGVEQFF. This chain uses TRBV29-1 with TRBJ2-1; the match to TRBD2 covers 14 bases. V lost 7 bases to trimming and J lost 10 bases; unmatched junction nucleotides: 9. CDR1 is SQVTM, CDR2 ANQGSEA, per germline. CDR3 length: 14 residues.

This rearrangement joins TRBV15 to TRBJ2-7; perhaps TRBD1 as D (6 bases). The germline gives CDR1 LNHNV, CDR2 YYDKDF (reference sequence). This CDR3 is built from 15 residues. The germline V and J ends were trimmed by 5 bases and 2 bases, with 16 bases remaining between them. CDR3 in amino acids: CATSRVYGTTYEQYF. Written as DNA, the CDR3 is TGTGCCACCAGCCGCGTATATGGGACAACCTACGAGCAGTACTTC.

The V gene is TRBV6-1, the J gene TRBJ2-2; TRBD1 matches at 7 bases. Germline assignment: CDR1 MNHNS and CDR2 SASEGT. CDR3 length: 14 residues. With 2 bases clipped from V and 7 bases from J, the junction kept 4 bases outside the gene matches. CDR3 in DNA: TGTGCCAGCAGTGAAACAGGGGTCTTCGGGGAGCTGTTTTTT. Its protein is CASSETGVFGELFF.

V gene TRBV5-1 combines with J gene TRBJ1-6, with D unresolved. The V end lost 0 bases, the J end lost 0 bases, and 7 bases lay between the germline ends. CDR1 is SGHRS and CDR2 is YFSETQ in the germline V gene. This CDR3 region has 16 residues. The CDR3 bases are TGCGCCAGCAGCTTGGGCCGGTTCTCCTATAATTCACCCCTCCACTTT. Translated: CASSLGRFSYNSPLHF.

The chain carries TRBV20-1 and TRBJ2-3, with no clear D. The CDR3 covers 11 residues. V gave up 5 bases and J gave up 0 bases, with 3 bases separating them. Germline CDR1 reads DFQATT; CDR2 reads SNEGSKA (reference sequence). The CDR3: CSAYSTDTQYF. In DNA, the CDR3 is TGCAGTGCTTACAGCACAGATACGCAGTATTTT.

V is TRBV2 and J is TRBJ1-1, with TRBD1 matching 7 bases. After removal of 6 bases from V and 4 bases from J, the junction contained 11 bases not matched to a gene. The CDR3 is 15 amino acids. Germline CDR1 reads SNHLY; CDR2 reads FYNNEI. CDR3 nucleotides: TGTGCCAGCAGGGTCTCCGACAGGGTGACCACTGAAGCTTTCTTT. Protein: CASRVSDRVTTEAFF.

The chain couples TRBV29-1 to TRBJ2-5, with 7 bases fitting TRBD2. Germline assignment: CDR1 SQVTM and CDR2 ANQGSEA. The V and J ends lost 3 bases and 4 bases, in that order; junction bases with no gene match: 8. CDR3 length equals 14 residues. This CDR3 is CSVDPSSGGETQYF. CDR3 nucleotides: TGCAGCGTTGACCCTTCTAGCGGAGGAGAGACCCAGTACTTC.

This chain uses TRBV6-4 with TRBJ2-7; 7 nucleotides match TRBD1. Unmatched junction bases numbered 10, after V lost 2 bases and J lost 0 bases. The CDR3 sequence is 17 residues long. Germline V gives CDR1 MRHNA, CDR2 SNTAGT. This CDR3 is CASSDLTTGKGSYEQYV. In nucleotides, the CDR3 is TGTGCCAGCAGTGACCTGACGACAGGGAAGGGCTCCTACGAGCAGTACGTC.

The chain uses TRBV15 and TRBJ1-3; maybe TRBD1 (6 bases). V lost 2 bases to trimming and J lost 4 bases, with 12 bases between them. Germline-derived CDR1 and CDR2 are LNHNV and YYDKDF (reference sequence). The CDR3 is made up of 15 amino acids. CDR3 amino acids: CATSRTGSVGNTIYF. DNA of the CDR3: TGTGCCACCAGCAGAACAGGGTCGGTCGGAAACACCATATATTTT. Using reference TRBV15 and TRBJ1-3 for the parts outside the CDR3, the full variable domain is DAMVIQNPRYQVTQFGKPVTLSCSQTLNHNVMYWYQQKSSQAPKLLFHYYDKDFNNEADTPDNFQSRRPNTSFCFLDIRSPGLGDTAMYLCATSRTGSVGNTIYFGEGSWLTVV.

The chain employs TRBV4-2 and TRBJ2-5; D perhaps matches TRBD1 (7 bases). The V end was cut by 0 bases, the J end by 5 bases, with 31 bases between. Germline V gene lookup returns CDR1 LGHNA and CDR2 YNFKEQ. The CDR3 is made up of 21 amino acids. CDR3 region: CASSQDGRGAPSGSIGETQYF. The CDR3 region has the DNA TGTGCCAGCAGCCAAGATGGCAGGGGGGCGCCGAGCGGGTCGATCGGGGAGACCCAGTACTTC.

The chain has TRBV9 and TRBJ1-1; D not resolved. Deletions cut 4 bases from V and 1 base from J, with 11 bases between. This CDR3 spans 14 amino acids. Germline V gene sequence: CDR1 SGDLS, CDR2 YYNGEE. The CDR3 sequence: CASSPLGRNTEAFF. The CDR3 DNA follows: TGTGCCAGCAGCCCGCTGGGGAGGAACACTGAAGCTTTCTTT.

This clone was seen only once. The rearrangement uses TRBV11-2 and TRBJ2-7, with 8 bases aligning to TRBD2. Germline CDR1 and CDR2: SGHAT and FQNNGV. CDR3 length equals 14 residues. V was pared by 5 bases and J by 2 bases, with 5 bases of the junction left unmatched. CDR3 nucleotides: TGTGCCAGCAGCAATAGCGGGATTACCTACGAGCAGTACTTC. Amino acids: CASSNSGITYEQYF.